This entry features one T cell receptor beta chain sequence. Sequencing ends 3 residues short of the CDR3 end; the germline J gene provides the rest. This record comes from a study of Tregs in tolerant kidney transplant recipients. Study summary: Related graft donors supplied nonmyeloablative bone marrow transplants, and mixed chimerism was transient.

Germline V lookup: CDR1 SGHAT, CDR2 FQDESV (reference sequence). The CDR3 spans 15 residues. The V end lost 3 bases, the J end lost 1 base, and 12 bases lay between the germline ends. The assay was immunoSEQ multiplex PCR, and TCRdb's table has in-frame clones only and misses some. Its listing shows approximately 49,000 clones. Sequencing was performed on CD4+ T cells from blood, taken before the transplant. The chain recombines TRBV11-1 with TRBJ1-1; no reliable D call. The TCR comes from a human donor who received a combined kidney and bone marrow transplant. CDR3 bases read: TGTGCCAGCAGCTTTGACTCCCGGAGGAACACTGAA. Its translation is CASSFDSRRNTE. The full-length CDR3 reads as CASSFDSRRNTEAFF.